The clone carrying this TCR beta chain was counted only a few times. No antigen is known for it. The data derive from a study of early T cells in non-severe SARS-CoV-2 infection. Whole-study context: The authors sequenced bulk RNA from unsorted whole blood, leaving chains unpaired.

Study outcomes and limitations: Clonotype matching in VDJdb favored anti-spike CD8 responses and did not capture private and CD4 specificities.

Trimming took 4 bases from V and 2 from J, leaving 13 bases between them. From germline, CDR1 is SQVTM and CDR2 ANQGSEA. This CDR3 spans 14 amino acids. Each cDNA molecule carried a unique molecular identifier. In TCRdb, the 5' RACE reads were re-called with MiXCR into one record per CDR3 protein. This sample has 75,000 to 80,000 distinct CDR3 sequences, with around 11% found just once. The input for sequencing was whole blood, taken at baseline. The chain couples TRBV29-1 to TRBJ2-3; tentatively, D is TRBD1 (5 bases). The TCR was taken from an adult who was a healthcare worker with PCR-confirmed SARS-CoV-2 infection or an uninfected control (not recorded which). The CDR3 region has the DNA TGCAGCGTTGGGGGCCAGAGATTCACAGATACGCAGTATTTT. Translation gives CSVGGQRFTDTQYF.